The 7 T cell receptor beta chains below all came from one sample that was sequenced in a study of T cells after yellow fever vaccination. TCRdb independently ran MiXCR on the 5' RACE reads; one entry per CDR3 protein. The profile shows 450,000 to 600,000 distinct CDR3 sequences, roughly 12% of them singletons. Specimen: PBMCs, collected on the day of the yellow fever booster vaccination. The receptors were gathered from a man in his thirties or forties who received the YFV17D yellow fever vaccine.

This clonotype turned up a few times. The rearrangement links TRBV7-9 to TRBJ1-4, with unresolved D. V dropped 5 bases and J dropped 3 bases, with 10 bases sitting between them. CDR3 length equals 14 residues. Germline CDR1 reads SEHNR; CDR2 reads FQNEAQ (reference sequence). The CDR3 DNA reads TGTGCCAGCAGCGGCTGGGTGGCTAATGAAAAACTGTTTTTT. This encodes CASSGWVANEKLFF.

This clonotype appeared a few times. DNA of the CDR3: TGTGCCAGCAGTTTCCGTACTAGCGGGAACTACAATGAGCAGTTCTTC. It codes for CASSFRTSGNYNEQFF. This chain uses TRBV28 with TRBJ2-1, with TRBD2 matching 10 bases. From germline, CDR1 is MDHEN and CDR2 SYDVKM. This CDR3 spans 16 amino acids. J was trimmed by 3 bases and V by 3 bases; bases with no gene match: 5.

This clonotype was counted only a few times. The chain recombines TRBV7-2 with TRBJ1-6; D gene uncertain. Germline assignment: CDR1 SGHTA and CDR2 FQGNSA. Between the trimmed V and J ends, which lost 3 bases and 7 bases, there was a span of 16 bases. This CDR3 is built from 16 residues. As DNA, the CDR3 is TGTGCCAGCAGCTTCATAAAGACCCCAGACAATTCACCCCTCCACTTT. Protein product: CASSFIKTPDNSPLHF.

This sequence joins TRBV7-8 and TRBJ2-2, with TRBD2 matching 13 bases. CDR1 SGHVS and CDR2 FQNEAQ come from the germline V gene. The V segment lost 5 bases and the J segment 7 bases; nucleotides outside the gene matches: 13. CDR3 size: 18 residues. CDR3 DNA sequence: TGTGCCAGCAGCCCTCGGACTAGCGGGAGAAGTAACTTCGGGGAGCTGTTTTTT. Translated, it gives CASSPRTSGRSNFGELFF. Complete variable domain (other parts from reference TRBV7-8 and TRBJ2-2): GAGVSQSPRYKVAKRGQDVALRCDPISGHVSLFWYQQALGQGPEFLTYFQNEAQLDKSGLPSDRFFAERPEGSVSTLKIQRTQQEDSAVYLCASSPRTSGRSNFGELFFGEGSRLTVL.

The chain is built from TRBV7-9 and TRBJ1-3, with D unclear. This CDR3 region has 13 residues. Per germline, CDR1 SEHNR and CDR2 FQNEAQ (reference sequence). The V gene lost 3 bases and the J gene lost 6 bases, with 9 bases spanning the gap. CDR3 loop: CASSFGQENTIYF. The DNA of the CDR3 is TGTGCCAGCAGCTTTGGGCAGGAAAACACCATATATTTT.

The table lists this clonotype with many counts. This chain connects TRBV20-1 to TRBJ1-2; 7 bases line up with TRBD1. The CDR3 has 14 amino acids. The ends lost 3 bases at V and 6 bases at J; junction bases unmatched: 10. The germline V gene encodes CDR1 DFQATT and CDR2 SNEGSKA (reference sequence). CDR3 nucleotides: TGCAGTGCTAGTCGGAATAAAGGGGGCGATGGCTACACCTTC. As protein: CSASRNKGGDGYTF.

This clonotype was found a few times. In DNA, the CDR3 is TGTGCCAGCAGCTTTGTCCCTCTGGACGAGCAGTACTTC. As protein: CASSFVPLDEQYF. The chain employs TRBV7-6 and TRBJ2-7; D is uncertain. This CDR3 contains 13 residues. Germline V gene sequence: CDR1 SGHVS, CDR2 FNYEAQ. Trimming removed 3 bases from V and 5 bases from J, with 11 bases in between.